This TCR beta chain was profiled in a study of identical twins. General observations from the study: Out-of-frame alpha sequences shared by twins showed excess low generation probability. Weaker excess twin sharing was observed in beta out-of-frame sequences.

On this clonotype: What it recognizes is unknown.

V shed 3 bases, J shed 4 bases, and the junction held 8 bases outside the gene matches. Germline-derived CDR1 and CDR2 are DFQATT and SNEGSKA (reference sequence). The CDR3 loop spans 15 amino acids. TCRdb itself ran the 5' RACE reads through MiXCR, one entry per CDR3 protein. The sample holds 1.5 million to 2 million distinct CDR3 sequences; under 35% are singletons and the top ten take around 0.3%. The source of this sequence is a newborn girl in good health. The V gene is TRBV20-1, the J gene TRBJ2-1; 8 nucleotides line up with TRBD1. Sequencing used cord blood. The CDR3 nucleotides read TGCAGTGCTAGCATGGGGCAGGGGGCGTACAATGAGCAGTTCTTC. Amino acid sequence: CSASMGQGAYNEQFF.